These 29 T cell receptor beta chains originate from one sample sequenced in a study of regulatory T cells in long-lasting Graves disease. In building TCR beta libraries, iRepertoire HTBI primers were used together with Arm-PCR of CDR3 regions. TCRdb analysed the multiplex PCR reads with MiXCR anew, one entry per CDR3 protein. The sample carries 500,000 or so distinct CDR3 sequences, 14% recorded once. Documented time point: newly diagnosed GD, antithyroid drugs for less than 3 months. Following extraction of RNA from PBMCs, that RNA was used to make the TCR library. These data also formed part of another study, on T cells in Graves' hyperthyroidism and ophthalmopathy.

Sequences were derived from peripheral blood mononuclear cells (PBMCs), sampled at new diagnosis, from a patient treated with antithyroid drugs. These receptors were taken from a woman between 45 and 60 years old with Graves disease.

A word on this clonotype: Relative to the germline gene, one junction end is altered; a read error may explain this. The chain carries TRBV12-3 or TRBV12-4 and TRBJ2-5, with TRBD2 matching 12 bases. This CDR3 contains 14 residues. In DNA, the CDR3 is TGTGCCGGCAGTCTAGCGGGAGGGCTGGAGACCCAGTACTTC. This codes for CAGSLAGGLETQYF.

This clonotype was counted many times. The chain recombines TRBV10-2 with TRBJ2-1; TRBD2 aligns across 10 bases. Trimming cost V 7 bases and J 6 bases; bases outside gene matches: 6. CDR3 length: 14 residues. The germline CDR1 and CDR2 sequences are WSHSY and SAAADI. In nucleotides, the CDR3 is TGCGCCAGCATCGGAGGACTAGCGGCCAATGAGCAGTTCTTC. Translating gives CASIGGLAANEQFF.

Comments on this clonotype: A much larger clone differs by one base, so this may be a read error. The chain joins TRBV29-1 to TRBJ1-1, with D tentatively TRBD1 (6 bases). CDR1 is SQVTM, CDR2 ANQGSEA, per germline. V was trimmed by 1 base and J by 4 bases, leaving 19 bases between them. The CDR3 spans 16 residues. The CDR3 loop is CSVEVQGWGVSTEAFF. The CDR3 coding sequence is TGCAGCGTTGAAGTACAGGGCTGGGGGGTGAGCACTGAAGCTTTCTTT.

This clonotype was observed many times. The chain has TRBV20-1 and TRBJ2-1, with TRBD1 matching 8 bases. The CDR3 is made up of 14 amino acids. Germline CDR1 and CDR2: DFQATT and SNEGSKA (reference sequence). J lost 4 bases, V lost 4 bases, and 6 bases had no gene match. The CDR3 DNA reads as TGCAGTGCTATGACAGGGGACGTTTACAATGAGCAGTTCTTC. Its protein is CSAMTGDVYNEQFF.

This clonotype was observed a handful of times. V gene TRBV10-3 combines with J gene TRBJ2-5; 7 bases are a match to TRBD2. The CDR3 contains 17 residues. Germline V CDR1 and CDR2: ENHRY, SYGVKD. The J segment lost 4 bases and the V segment lost 3 bases, leaving 14 bases of the junction unmatched. The CDR3 reads CAISDAGDRLGTETQYF. DNA of the CDR3: TGTGCCATCAGTGACGCGGGAGATCGTCTTGGAACAGAGACCCAGTACTTC.

The J gene is TRBJ2-1, the V gene TRBV7-6; TRBD2 matches 7 bases. The CDR3 runs 14 residues. The germline gives CDR1 SGHVS, CDR2 FNYEAQ. With 5 bases clipped from V and 6 bases from J, the junction kept 7 bases outside the gene matches. The CDR3 region has the DNA TGTGCCAGCAGCCCACCGACTAGCATCAATGAGCAGTTCTTC. It translates to CASSPPTSINEQFF.

This clonotype showed up many times. CDR3 sequence reads: CASSLSVLASGRVDEQFF. CDR3 DNA sequence: TGTGCCAGCAGCTTATCGGTTCTGGCTAGCGGGAGAGTTGATGAGCAGTTCTTC. The chain combines TRBV11-1 with TRBJ2-1; 10 bases fit TRBD2. V shed 2 bases, J shed 8 bases, and the junction held 15 bases outside the gene matches. This CDR3 region has 18 residues. Germline lookup yields CDR1 SGHAT and CDR2 FQDESV (reference sequence).

The gene calls are TRBV27 and TRBJ2-3, with 7 bases lining up with TRBD1. From germline, CDR1 is MNHEY and CDR2 SMNVEV (reference sequence). CDR3 size: 15 residues. Germline trimming cut 5 bases from V and 1 base from J; bases unmatched to any gene: 6. The CDR3 reads CASSLTGPGTDTQYF. In DNA form, the CDR3 reads TGTGCCAGCAGTCTGACAGGGCCCGGCACAGATACGCAGTATTTT.

This clonotype was picked up many times. The chain couples TRBV13 to TRBJ2-5, with 12 bases identical to TRBD2. Germline CDR1 and CDR2: PRHDT and FYEKMQ (reference sequence). This CDR3 has 18 amino acids. Unmatched junction bases numbered 13, after V lost 5 bases and J lost 3 bases. CDR3 sequence (DNA): TGTGCCAGCAGCCCTCGGACTAGCGGGACTGCCCATGAAGAGACCCAGTACTTC. It translates to CASSPRTSGTAHEETQYF.

CDR3: CASSKSGRAIYTDTQYF. Here the CDR3 DNA reads TGTGCCAGCAGCAAAAGCGGGAGGGCGATATACACAGATACGCAGTATTTT. The V call is TRBV9, the J call TRBJ2-3; 10 nucleotides match TRBD2. This CDR3 has 17 amino acids. The germline V gene has CDR1 SGDLS and CDR2 YYNGEE. After removal of 4 bases from V and 2 bases from J, the junction contained 10 bases not matched to a gene.

This clonotype was counted at least ten times. V gene TRBV20-1 combines with J gene TRBJ2-3, with TRBD1 identical over 8 bases. With V trimmed by 3 bases and J by 4 bases, 12 bases remained unmatched. The CDR3 covers 16 residues. Germline V gives CDR1 DFQATT, CDR2 SNEGSKA (reference sequence). In DNA, the CDR3 is TGCAGTGCTAGTCCCTTCGGGACAGGAGGCGCAGATACGCAGTATTTT. This codes for CSASPFGTGGADTQYF.

This clonotype was counted many times. The chain uses TRBV6-5 and TRBJ2-1; TRBD1 agrees at 11 bases. The J call is doubtful: the DNA matches TRBJ2-5 better. Per germline, CDR1 MNHEY and CDR2 SVGAGI. CDR3 length equals 14 residues. CDR3 amino acids: CASSYGTGGETQYF. CDR3 in DNA: TGTGCCAGCAGTTACGGGACAGGGGGAGAGACCCAGTACTTC.

In its sample, this clonotype was seen many times. J is TRBJ2-5 and V is TRBV2; TRBD1 matches at 8 bases. The junction had 4 bases not matched to a gene; V was cut back by 8 bases and J by 5 bases. The CDR3 runs 12 residues. Germline assignment: CDR1 SNHLY and CDR2 FYNNEI. Here the CDR3 reads CASRGQGETQYF. The CDR3 nucleotides are TGTGCCAGCCGAGGACAGGGCGAGACCCAGTACTTC.

This clonotype occurred a few times. The chain employs TRBV5-6 and TRBJ2-3; D remains unclear. The V gene lost 1 base and the J gene lost 2 bases, with 5 bases spanning the gap. This CDR3 contains 13 residues. Germline-derived CDR1 and CDR2 are SGHDT and YYEEEE. The CDR3 DNA reads as TGTGCCAGCAGCTTGCCATACACAGATACGCAGTATTTT. Translation: CASSLPYTDTQYF.

The chain joins TRBV29-1 to TRBJ2-2; 8 bases line up with TRBD2. CDR3 length: 11 amino acids. The V and J ends lost 3 bases and 13 bases, in that order; junction bases with no gene match: 4. Germline values: CDR1 SQVTM, CDR2 ANQGSEA. CDR3 nucleotide sequence: TGCAGCGTTGAGACAGGACTAGCGCTGTTTTTT. Amino acids: CSVETGLALFF.

This clonotype was picked up many times. The V call is TRBV2, the J call TRBJ1-1; D ambiguous. The CDR3 contains 12 residues. The germline CDR1 and CDR2 sequences are SNHLY and FYNNEI. The V gene lost 7 bases and the J gene lost 3 bases, with 9 bases spanning the gap. The CDR3 loop is CASTLSHTEAFF. The CDR3 nucleotides read TGTGCCAGCACCCTAAGTCACACTGAAGCTTTCTTT.

The chain joins TRBV3-1 to TRBJ2-7, with D hard to call. The CDR3 runs to 11 residues. Deletions cut 1 base from V and 5 bases from J, with 3 bases between. From germline, CDR1 is LGHDT and CDR2 YNNKEL (reference sequence). The CDR3 is CASSQVHEQYF. The CDR3 coding sequence is TGTGCCAGCAGCCAAGTCCACGAGCAGTACTTC.

At least ten counts were recorded for this clonotype. The V gene is TRBV12-5, the J gene TRBJ2-1, with 9 nucleotides matching TRBD2. V trimming: 0 bases; J trimming: 3 bases; junction bases outside the gene matches: 3. Germline loops: CDR1 LGHNT, CDR2 FRNRAP. CDR3 length equals 16 residues. For the CDR3, the DNA is TGTGCTAGTGGTTTGGTCGGCGGGAGGGACTACAATGAGCAGTTCTTC. This encodes CASGLVGGRDYNEQFF.

The chain has TRBV18 and TRBJ2-7, with 8 bases identical to TRBD1. With V trimmed by 3 bases and J by 1 base, 8 bases remained unmatched. Germline CDR1 reads KGHSH; CDR2 reads LQKENI. The CDR3 consists of 16 residues. The CDR3 coding sequence is TGTGCCAGCTCACCGACAGGGGCCCAACGATCCTACGAGCAGTACTTC. Its translation is CASSPTGAQRSYEQYF.

This clonotype has more than one count but fewer than ten. The chain links TRBV7-9 to TRBJ2-5; the D is unclear. This CDR3 is 13 amino acids long. The V gene's germline CDR1 is SEHNR and CDR2 FQNEAQ (reference sequence). Trimming removed 5 bases from V and 3 bases from J, with 10 bases in between. CDR3 nucleotide sequence: TGTGCCAGCAGCAGGGCTGCGGAAGAGACCCAGTACTTC. As protein: CASSRAAEETQYF.

Turning to this clonotype: This sequence may be a read error, since a much larger clone differs from it by one base. CDR3 region: CASSRQQDNEQFF. In DNA form, the CDR3 reads TGTGCCAGCAGTCGTCAACAGGACAATGAGCAGTTCTTC. The chain links TRBV2 to TRBJ2-1, with a weak D call TRBD1 (5 bases). This CDR3 has 13 amino acids. The V gene's germline CDR1 is SNHLY and CDR2 FYNNEI. V lost 5 bases and J lost 5, with 10 bases in between.

In this sample, this clonotype turned up a few times. The CDR3 coding sequence is TGTGCCAGCAGTCAAACTATTGAGCCCCAGCATTTT. Amino acids: CASSQTIEPQHF. The genes are TRBV28 and TRBJ1-5, with D unresolved. Germline lookup yields CDR1 MDHEN and CDR2 SYDVKM. Trimming stripped 5 bases from V and 8 bases from J, with 10 bases between. The CDR3 length is 12 residues.

This clonotype has only one observation. With a much larger clone just one base away, this may be a read error. The rearrangement links TRBV11-3 to TRBJ2-7, with 7 bases that match TRBD2. Germline lookup yields CDR1 SGHNT and CDR2 YENEEA. The CDR3 covers 14 residues. CDR3 nucleotide sequence: TGTGTCAGCAGCCAGACTAGCACCTCCTACGAGCAGTACTTC. Translation: CVSSQTSTSYEQYF.

V usage is TRBV5-6 and J usage is TRBJ2-3, with D perhaps TRBD2 (7 bases). Trimming removed 3 bases at V and 4 bases at J, with 24 bases between. Germline loops: CDR1 SGHDT, CDR2 YYEEEE. The CDR3 loop spans 18 amino acids. The CDR3 bases are TGTGCCAGCAGCTCGTCACACGTAGGGGGGGCACTCCCAGATACGCAGTATTTT. This sequence encodes CASSSSHVGGALPDTQYF. Based on the CDR3 plus reference TRBV5-6 and TRBJ2-3, the full variable domain is DAGVTQSPTHLIKTRGQQVTLRCSPKSGHDTVSWYQQALGQGPQFIFQYYEEEERQRGNFPDRFSGHQFPNYSSELNVNALLLGDSALYLCASSSSHVGGALPDTQYFGPGTRLTVL.

CDR3 sequence: CASSYSTPGLSGNTIYF. CDR3 DNA: TGTGCCAGCAGTTACTCGACTCCAGGACTCTCTGGAAACACCATATATTTT. The gene calls are TRBV6-5 and TRBJ1-3; D is undetermined. Germline V gene lookup returns CDR1 MNHEY and CDR2 SVGAGI. This CDR3 contains 17 residues. The germline V and J ends were trimmed by 0 bases and 0 bases, with 12 bases remaining between them.

The sample holds a few counts of this clonotype. Only one base separates this from a far larger clonotype, so it likely reflects a read error. The chain employs TRBV28 and TRBJ2-7, with 9 bases aligning to TRBD2. TRBJ2-1 explains the end of the DNA better; the J call may be wrong. The germline CDR1 and CDR2 sequences are MDHEN and SYDVKM. This CDR3 has 16 amino acids. The CDR3: CASTAGGLVSYNEQFF. The CDR3 bases are TGTGCCAGCACAGCGGGAGGACTTGTTTCCTACAATGAGCAGTTCTTC.

This clonotype has ten or more counts. This sequence joins TRBV6-1 and TRBJ2-1, with 9 bases matching TRBD2. Losses at the gene ends were 6 bases for V and 3 bases for J; bases not matched to a gene: 12. Germline V CDR1 and CDR2: MNHNS, SASEGT. CDR3 size: 17 residues. The CDR3 DNA sequence: TGTGCCAGCAGAGGGATCCTAGCGGGAAATTACTACAATGAGCAGTTCTTC. Amino acids: CASRGILAGNYYNEQFF.

This clonotype was recorded at least ten times. V gene TRBV28 combines with J gene TRBJ2-4; perhaps TRBD1 as D (6 bases). V lost 9 bases to trimming and J lost 4 bases, with 16 bases between them. The CDR3 totals 14 residues. Germline CDR1 MDHEN, CDR2 SYDVKM. CDR3 nucleotides: TGTGCCAGTACCTCCGGGACACCGAAAAACATTCAGTACTTC. Translating it yields CASTSGTPKNIQYF.

A single count supports this clonotype. The junction departs from germline at one end; a sequencing error may be responsible. This rearrangement joins TRBV5-8 to TRBJ2-5, with a tentative D call TRBD1 (6 bases). The CDR3 extends over 14 amino acids. The germline gives CDR1 SGHTS, CDR2 YDEGEE. CDR3 sequence: CASSLRQVKETQYF. Here the CDR3 DNA reads TGCGCCAGCAGCTTACGACAGGTCAAAGAGACCCAGTACTTC.